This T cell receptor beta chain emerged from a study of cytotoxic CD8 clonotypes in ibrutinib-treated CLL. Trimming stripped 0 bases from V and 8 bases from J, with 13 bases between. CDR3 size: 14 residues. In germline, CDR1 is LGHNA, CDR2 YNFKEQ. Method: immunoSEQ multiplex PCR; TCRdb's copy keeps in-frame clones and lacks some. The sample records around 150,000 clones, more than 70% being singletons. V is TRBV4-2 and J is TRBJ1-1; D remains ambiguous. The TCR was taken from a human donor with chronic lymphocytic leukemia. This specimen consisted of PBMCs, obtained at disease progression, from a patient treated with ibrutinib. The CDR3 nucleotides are TGTGCCAGCAGCCAAGATTCGAGTTCGGGAGAAGCTTTCTTT. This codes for CASSQDSSSGEAFF.